This record covers a single T cell receptor (beta chain). This clonotype was seen at least ten times. Its specific antigen is unknown. No base quality values were provided; no much bigger clone lies one nucleotide off. This specimen comes from a study of Graves' ophthalmopathy and Graves' hyperthyroidism (dated by TCRdb to the late 2010s). As for the study more broadly: Peripheral blood was collected at initial diagnosis, before any treatment. The study used signatures of the TCR beta repertoire to tell Graves' ophthalmopathy apart from Graves' hyperthyroidism and to predict which patients would progress to ophthalmopathy. In total, 135 blood samples were TCR-sequenced: approximately 42 ophthalmopathy, under 85 hyperthyroidism and roughly 17 hyperthyroidism-to-ophthalmopathy patients. To explore V-J signatures distinguishing ophthalmopathy from hyperthyroidism, a discovery set of about a hundred patients (roughly 45 ophthalmopathy, roughly 56 stable hyperthyroidism) was enrolled. The independent validation cohort included around 19 hyperthyroidism patients plus 17 patients who later progressed from hyperthyroidism to ophthalmopathy. In over 5 hyperthyroidism patients, the T-cell repertoire of thyroid tissue was compared with the T-cell repertoire of blood. Following sample collection, hyperthyroidism patients were given methimazole at a starting dose of 30 mg daily, and ophthalmopathy patients were given high-dose intravenous methylprednisolone. The 85 to 100 discovery patients were divided at random into training and test sets in a 7:3 ratio.

TCR beta CDR3 regions were amplified from RNA transcripts for repertoire sequencing. The first round of RT-PCR was done with HTBI primers and the Qiagen OneStep RT-PCR kit, and was followed by a second round of multiplex PCR, then size selection and purification. Libraries were sequenced paired-end with 100 bp reads on an Illumina HiSeq2000. The paper's processing steps were these. SOAPnuke was used to process the reads, removing any read that contained adapters or uncalled bases, had a mean Phred below 15, or lacked an exact match to the constant primer or identifier. High-quality paired reads were merged with COPE v1.2.5. Clonotypes were defined as unique nucleotide sequences and were aligned to IMGT TRB V, D and J references using MiTCR v1.1. The analysis was limited to V-J combinations with a frequency above 0.0001, which together covered over 99% of the repertoires. For each V-J combination, a TCR clonal expansion and chaos score was defined as F50 clonal expansion divided by the chaos observed in the TCRdist matrix. Welch's t-statistics and random forest were used to reduce the features to about a dozen V-J combinations, which were then used as input to a naive Bayes classifier. The Morisita-Horn index was used to measure how similar the thyroid and blood repertoires were. TCRdb reprocessing: public reads trimmed at Q25 with fastp, clones called with MiXCR, in-frame beta chains kept. One record per CDR3 amino acid sequence lists the most common genes and DNA. It is TCRdb's table, rather than the study itself, that gives the V and J calls and clone size. For this sample the table gives roughly 420,000 distinct CDR3 sequences, of which 20% to 25% were detected only once. The ten largest clones capture roughly 3.2% of the sample.

Findings and caveats that apply to the study as a whole: In validation, the model predicted ophthalmopathy progression with about 71% sensitivity and less than 80% specificity; some 13 predicted patients were CT-confirmed with GO in a median of approximately six months. Most expanded thyroid clonotypes with a frequency above 0.001 also appeared in blood, which suggests that blood repertoires may reflect the immune response in the thyroid. No statistical method was used to set the sample size in advance, and the investigators knew which group each participant was assigned to. In cross-validation, the 13-signature model distinguished ophthalmopathy from stable hyperthyroidism with 85% to 90% sensitivity and roughly 81% specificity, and in the test set the corresponding values were 80% and 75%.

A patient counted as having stable hyperthyroidism if there was no progression to ophthalmopathy within 18 months of follow-up. Hyperthyroidism patients were newly diagnosed, were aged 18 to 65 years, and had a disease duration under 2 months. Anyone with other autoimmune diseases, uncontrolled infections, pregnancy or lactation was excluded from the study. Diagnosis relied on clinical symptoms, serum thyroxine, TRAb, thyroid ultrasound and orbital computed tomography. PBMCs were isolated from 7.5 to 10 ml of fresh peripheral blood by Ficoll-Paque density gradient centrifugation. Total RNA was extracted using Trizol reagent, and RNA quality was checked on an Agilent 2100 Bioanalyzer. What was sequenced was peripheral blood. This receptor was taken from a woman between 18 and 30 years old with stable Graves' hyperthyroidism. Donor details come from another sample of the same person, matched by shared clones.

CDR3 reads: CASSPLTSGDIQYF. The DNA sequence reads TGTGCCAGCAGCCCCCTGACTAGCGGGGACATTCAGTACTTC. The chain was built from TRBV7-2 and TRBJ2-4, and 11 junction bases match TRBD2. V is cut back by 5 bases and J by 8 bases, with 5 bases in the junction unmatched. CDR1 SGHTA and CDR2 FQGNSA were looked up in the germline V gene. Including the terminal cysteine and phenylalanine, the CDR3 comprises 14 residues. Only CDR3 DNA is held: 42 bases, read in frame from base 1.